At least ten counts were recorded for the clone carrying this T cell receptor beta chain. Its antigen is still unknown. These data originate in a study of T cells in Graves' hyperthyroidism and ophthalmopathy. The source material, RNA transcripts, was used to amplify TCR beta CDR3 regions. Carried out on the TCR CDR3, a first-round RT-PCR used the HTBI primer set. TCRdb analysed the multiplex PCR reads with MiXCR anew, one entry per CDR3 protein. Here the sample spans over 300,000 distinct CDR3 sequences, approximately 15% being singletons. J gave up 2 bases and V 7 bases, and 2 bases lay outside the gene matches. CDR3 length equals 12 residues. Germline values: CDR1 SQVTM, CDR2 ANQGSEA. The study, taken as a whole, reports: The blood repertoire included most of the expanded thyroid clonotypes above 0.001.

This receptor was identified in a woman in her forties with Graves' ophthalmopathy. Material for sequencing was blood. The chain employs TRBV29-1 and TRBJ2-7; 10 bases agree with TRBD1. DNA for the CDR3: TGCAGCGCCGGGACAGGGGCCTACGAGCAGTACTTC. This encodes CSAGTGAYEQYF.